A selection of T cell receptor beta chains follows, all from one sample in a study of CD8+CD57+ T cells in acquired aplastic anemia. TCRdb analysed the reads with MiXCR anew, one entry per CDR3 protein. The sample records about 140,000 distinct CDR3 sequences, 41% being singletons. What was sequenced was sorted CD4+, CD8+, or CD8+CD57+ T cells (not recorded which) from PBMCs. Receptors were obtained from a human donor in good health, serving as a control. The CDR3 runs from the conserved cysteine through the conserved F or W. D genes are given only for firm matches. Clone size is not always given. Where it is, it says once, few, many or a class for expanded clones.

j_gene,d_gene,abundance,v_gene,CDR3nt,CDR3aa
TRBJ2-1,TRBD2,NA,TRBV29-1,TGCAGCGCCGTAGCGGGAGGGAGAAATGAGCAGTTCTTC,CSAVAGGRNEQFF
TRBJ1-6,NA,NA,TRBV20-1,TGCAGTGCTAGAACCCTCTGGGACTCCTATAATTCACCCCTCCACTTT,CSARTLWDSYNSPLHF
TRBJ1-6,TRBD1,many,TRBV7-3,TGTGCCAGCAGCTTAAGGGGGGACAGGTCTTACTCCTATAATTCACCCCTCCACTTT,CASSLRGDRSYSYNSPLHF
TRBJ2-2,TRBD2,many,TRBV19,TGTGCCAGTAGTATTAGTAGCGGGAGCACCGCCGGGGAGCTGTTTTTT,CASSISSGSTAGELFF
TRBJ2-2,TRBD1,NA,TRBV29-1,TGCAGCGTAGTAGTGGGACAGGGGGCCGGGGAGCTGTTTTTT,CSVVVGQGAGELFF
TRBJ2-7,TRBD2,NA,TRBV20-1,TGCAGTGCCCTTAGCGGGGGGGCGTACGAGCAGTACTTC,CSALSGGAYEQYF
TRBJ2-2,NA,many,TRBV19,TGTGCCAGTAGTATTGCAGGGCAGCGAAACACCGGGGAGCTGTTTTTT,CASSIAGQRNTGELFF
TRBJ1-6,NA,NA,TRBV20-1,TGCAGTGCGGTCGACGTTACGGGCGCACCCCCCCACTTT,CSAVDVTGAPPHF
TRBJ1-2,NA,NA,TRBV29-1,TGCAGCGTTGGAGATAGCTATGGCTACACCTTC,CSVGDSYGYTF
TRBJ2-7,NA,many,TRBV20-1,TGCAGTGCTAGGCGGGTGTTGGGGACCCACGAGCAGTACTTC,CSARRVLGTHEQYF
TRBJ2-7,NA,many,TRBV7-2,TGTGCCAGCAGCTTTGAGCGTAGGACCTTCTACGAGCAGTACTTC,CASSFERRTFYEQYF
TRBJ1-1,NA,many,TRBV24-1,TGTGCCACCAGTGATAGCTGGAACACTGAAGCTTTCTTT,CATSDSWNTEAFF
TRBJ2-7,TRBD1,NA,TRBV24-1,TGTGCCACCAGTGGAGGGGACAGAGGCGAGCAGTACTTC,CATSGGDRGEQYF
TRBJ2-4,NA,NA,TRBV11-2,TGTGCCAGCAGCCTTACGAGCACCGGCGGTGGGGACATTCAGTACTTC,CASSLTSTGGGDIQYF
TRBJ2-7,TRBD2,many,TRBV11-2,TGTGCCAGCAGCTTAGATCGACTAGCGGGGGGGTACTTC,CASSLDRLAGGYF
TRBJ2-7,TRBD2,NA,TRBV20-1,TGCAGTGCTACGCGGGGGACCTACGAGCAGTACTTC,CSATRGTYEQYF
TRBJ1-2,TRBD1,few,TRBV7-2,TGTGCCAGCAGCCCCTCGGATCGACAGGGAGGTGGCTACACCTTC,CASSPSDRQGGGYTF
TRBJ1-6,TRBD1,many,TRBV6-1,TGTGCCAGCAGAGAACAGGGGGAAAATTCACCCCTCCACTTT,CASREQGENSPLHF
TRBJ2-7,NA,NA,TRBV7-6,TGTGCCAGCAGCTCCCAGGAGTCCTACGAGCAGTACTTC,CASSSQESYEQYF
TRBJ1-6,NA,many,TRBV20-1,TGCAGTGCTAGAGGCCAACAGGGATTCGGTTCACCCCTCCACTTT,CSARGQQGFGSPLHF
TRBJ2-3,NA,NA,TRBV11-2,TGTGCCAGCAGCTTAGGTTCAGGCCTCACAGATACGCAGTATTTT,CASSLGSGLTDTQYF
TRBJ2-5,NA,NA,TRBV2,TGTGCCAGCAGCTTGGGGCCCAAAGGGACCCAGTACTTC,CASSLGPKGTQYF
TRBJ2-5,TRBD2,few,TRBV9,TGTGCCAGCAGCCACACCGTGGCTAGCGGAGAAGAGACCCAGTACTTC,CASSHTVASGEETQYF
TRBJ2-5,NA,NA,TRBV25-1,TGTGCCAGCATAGGGGGGGATCAAGAGACCCAGTACTTC,CASIGGDQETQYF
TRBJ2-1,TRBD2,many,TRBV20-1,TGCAGTGCCTGGGGACTAGCGGAGGACAATGAGCAGTTCTTC,CSAWGLAEDNEQFF
TRBJ2-3,TRBD2,NA,TRBV5-6,TGTGCCAGCCGAACGCGGGGGGGCCGGACAGATACGCAGTATTTT,CASRTRGGRTDTQYF
TRBJ1-1,NA,NA,TRBV3-1,TGTGCCAGCAGCCAAGGGACAGAGTCCCGGCAAGCTTTCTTT,CASSQGTESRQAFF
TRBJ1-1,TRBD1,many,TRBV20-1,TGCAGTGCTAGCGTCCCGGGACAGGGAACTGGAGCTTTCTTT,CSASVPGQGTGAFF
TRBJ2-7,TRBD2,once,TRBV7-3,TGTGCCAGCAGCTTAGACCGCTCTAGCGGGGGCTTGGACGAGCAGTACTTC,CASSLDRSSGGLDEQYF
TRBJ1-2,NA,NA,TRBV20-1,TGCAGTGCAGGGACTAGCGGGGTTCGGGGCGCGAACTATGGCTACACCTTC,CSAGTSGVRGANYGYTF
TRBJ1-1,NA,many,TRBV25-1,TGTGCCAGCGCCGGCAGTACGAACACTGAAGCTTTCTTT,CASAGSTNTEAFF
TRBJ2-2,TRBD1,many,TRBV2,TGTGCCAGCAGGGGGACAGACACCGGGGAGCTGTTTTTT,CASRGTDTGELFF
TRBJ2-6,NA,NA,TRBV19,TGTGCCAGTAGTGTTGACAGCCAGCTGACTTTC,CASSVDSQLTF
TRBJ2-7,TRBD1,many,TRBV7-8,TGTGCCAGCAGCCGGGACAGGGAGCAGCAGTACTTC,CASSRDREQQYF
TRBJ1-6,NA,NA,TRBV25-1,TGTGCCAGCAGTGAATACCCCGATTCACCCCTCCACTTT,CASSEYPDSPLHF
TRBJ1-6,TRBD1,NA,TRBV25-1,TGTGCCAGCAGTGACCCGGGACAGGGGTGTTCACCCCTCCACTTT,CASSDPGQGCSPLHF
TRBJ2-7,TRBD2,NA,TRBV10-3,TGTGCCACCTGGGTAGGATTAGCGGGGGCCTCCTACGAGCAGTACTTC,CATWVGLAGASYEQYF
TRBJ1-1,NA,many,TRBV20-1,TGCAGTGCTTCGGCGAGGGCCCCCACTGAAGCTTTCTTT,CSASARAPTEAFF
TRBJ2-7,NA,NA,TRBV19,TGTGCCAGTAGTATAGTCGGGAGAGGTTTGTACGAGCAGTACTTC,CASSIVGRGLYEQYF
TRBJ1-1,NA,NA,TRBV7-6,TGTGCCAGCAGCACCGGGGGCAAGAACACTGAAGCTTTCTTT,CASSTGGKNTEAFF